This section outlines one T cell receptor (beta chain) sequence together with its context. This entry comes from a study of blood T cell repertoires in COVID-19. Study information: Collection of acute and convalescent COVID-19 samples took place in the United States, Italy and Spain. T cells, B-cell-depleted T cells, or PBMCs provided the cDNA or gDNA that served as material.

Authors' processing steps: The assay estimated nucleated cells by amplifying reference gene primers. Assay used: immunoSEQ multiplex PCR; TCRdb lists only in-frame clones, some missing. V, J and clone size reflect that table, while D and trimming were determined from the DNA. The sample contains about 120,000 clones, 60% to 85% of which appear only once. The CDR3 is 12 residues long. Trimming took off 6 bases at V and 2 bases at J, with 6 bases between the two ends. The chain joins TRBV12-3 or TRBV12-4 to TRBJ2-3; D is undetermined. The TCR comes from a man between 65 and 80 years old with acute or convalescent COVID-19. Sequenced input: peripheral blood. This chain's CDR3 is CASRYTTDTQYF. The CDR3 DNA reads as TGTGCCAGCAGGTACACCACAGATACGCAGTATTTT.